Sequencing of this T cell receptor beta chain was carried out in a study of blood T cells in healthy people across ages. The CDR3 consists of 14 residues. The germline gives CDR1 LGHNA, CDR2 YSLEER. V was cut by 5 bases and J by 2 bases, with 13 bases left in between. This clonotype occurred once. Sample-barcoded 5' priming and a J-beta primer mix drove a second PCR of roughly 6 to 12 cycles. Each cDNA molecule carried a tag from a template-switch adaptor that contained 12 random nucleotides. In TCRdb, the 5' RACE reads were re-called with MiXCR into one record per CDR3 protein. The sample has 2 million or so distinct CDR3 sequences, about 50% seen once.

The TCR comes from a middle-aged woman in good health. Sequencing was performed on blood. The chain couples TRBV4-3 to TRBJ2-7; D call uncertain. The CDR3 DNA reads TGCGCCAGCAGCTCAGCACTGGGGACCTACGAGCAGTACTTC. Translating gives CASSSALGTYEQYF.